This T cell receptor (beta chain) was identified during a study of Ad26.COV2.S vaccination and SARS-CoV-2 variants. Broader study findings: Placebo recipients had lower spike-specific TCR breadth than vaccine recipients.

Turning to this clone: Its matching antigen is unknown.

The V end lost 2 bases, the J end lost 4 bases, and 8 bases lay between the germline ends. Germline V gene data show CDR1 as MNHNS and CDR2 as SASEGT. The CDR3 has 13 residues. Here immunoSEQ multiplex PCR was the method, and the copy in TCRdb shows in-frame clones only, minus some. The data show 350,000 to 500,000 clones, approximately 92% seen once. As to treatment: 15 to 20 received Ad26.COV2.S at low or high dose, single or two shots; a few received placebo; per-sample allocation not given. Material that was analyzed had been drawn on day 63 after the first vaccine or placebo injection. Boston provided a donor who was an adult aged 18-55 years.

Here the sequenced sample was peripheral blood, taken in a trial of Ad26.COV2.S vaccine versus placebo. The chain joins TRBV6-1 to TRBJ2-5; D ambiguous. The sequence derives from a person aged 18-65 years who received the Ad26.COV2.S COVID-19 vaccine or a placebo. CDR3 in amino acids: CASSEMYRETQYF. CDR3 DNA: TGTGCCAGCAGTGAAATGTATAGAGAGACCCAGTACTTC.